This T cell receptor (beta chain) was captured by sequencing in a study of early T cells in non-severe SARS-CoV-2 infection listed by TCRdb under 2021. Turning to the overall study: Because TCR sequencing relied on bulk RNA taken from unsorted whole blood, pairing of alpha and beta chains was not possible. Study-wide findings and limitations: VDJdb matching was skewed toward anti-spike CD8 responses and likely underestimated virus-specific expansions by missing private and CD4 specificities.

This clonotype was seen many times. No cognate antigen has been identified for it. It has no much larger one-base neighbor in the sample; base qualities were not kept. The library relied on 5' RACE. Sequencing used a NextSeq 500. The TCR library protocol attached unique molecular identifiers to individual cDNA molecules to correct for sequencing error and PCR bias. Sequencing covered both TCR alpha and beta chains, and within each sample the abundances of alpha and beta sequences were tightly co-correlated. The original pipeline was this. V gene, J gene and CDR3 annotation of TCR sequences was performed with Decombinator V4. Expanded TCRs were defined as changing significantly between any two time points under a Poisson model with p below 0.0001. TCR abundances were normalised to the total number of TCRs sequenced per sample and were expressed as counts per million. TRAV1-2 paired with TRAJ12, TRAJ20 or TRAJ33 defined MAIT TCRs, while TRAV10 paired with TRAJ18 defined iNKT TCRs. VDJdb, accessed 1 November 2021, was searched for CMV, EBV and SARS-CoV-2 annotated TCRs, excluding TCRs annotated for multiple antigens. TCRdb reprocessing: public reads trimmed at Q25 with fastp, clones called with MiXCR, in-frame beta chains kept. Identical CDR3 proteins give one entry, which carries the most common genes and DNA. TCRdb's processing, not the study's, gives the V and J calls here. Present in this sample are tens of thousands of distinct CDR3 sequences, roughly 4.5% of which were seen just once. The leading ten clones occupy about a tenth of the sample.

The study was a case-control design nested within a healthcare worker cohort in London, UK, with weekly nasopharyngeal swab PCR tests and blood sampling. Between 23 and 31 March 2020, the week of the UK lockdown, healthcare workers were enrolled and then followed up weekly for as long as 16 weeks. The V and J ends are trimmed by 4 bases and 0 bases, leaving 6 bases between them. The CDR3, cysteine through phenylalanine, is 13 amino acids long. The DNA shown is the 39-base CDR3, in frame from base 1. CDR1 and CDR2, looked up from the germline V gene, are MDHEN and SYDVKM. The V gene is TRBV28 and the J gene is TRBJ1-1; there is no confident call for the D gene. Sequencing used whole blood. This TCR came from an adult who was a healthcare worker with PCR-confirmed SARS-CoV-2 infection or an uninfected control (not recorded which). The CDR3 here reads CASSSPLNTEAFF. The DNA sequence reads TGTGCCAGCAGTTCTCCGCTGAACACTGAAGCTTTCTTT.